Sequencing of this T cell receptor beta chain was carried out in a study of T-cell reconstitution after alpha-beta-depleted transplantation in children. Study results and limitations: Reportedly, roughly two months post-transplant, alpha-beta T cells arose from several hundred expanded graft clones. There were some patients whose high TCRbeta diversity at day 60 came from surviving recipient T cells and thymic progenitors. One year post-transplant, T-cell counts and diversity were largely derived from T cells produced anew.

Unique molecular identifiers were incorporated when the TCRbeta library was constructed. One entry per CDR3 protein results from TCRdb running MiXCR on the PCR reads. The sample consists of over 200,000 distinct CDR3 sequences, approximately 11% of them appearing once. This clonotype was detected ten times or more. Its matching antigen is unknown. The CDR3 has 14 residues. V gave up 5 bases and J gave up 4 bases, with 11 bases separating them. Looked up from germline, CDR1 is SGHAT and CDR2 is FQNNGV. The sequencing used PBMCs, collected before TCRalphabeta/CD19-depleted stem cell transplant. The chain recombines TRBV11-2 with TRBJ1-4; the D gene is possibly TRBD1 (5 bases). This receptor was obtained from a child under two years old with acute myeloid leukemia, due to receive a stem cell transplant. CDR3 residues: CASSAGSNNEKLFF. The CDR3 DNA reads as TGTGCCAGCAGCGCAGGGTCGAATAATGAAAAACTGTTTTTT.